The 28 T cell receptor beta chains below all came from one sample that was sequenced in a study of blood T cell repertoires in COVID-19. Here immunoSEQ multiplex PCR was the method, and the copy in TCRdb shows in-frame clones only, minus some. The repertoire holds over 200,000 clones, about 84% seen once, with 1.8% in the top ten. The sample taken for sequencing was PBMCs or T cells enriched from blood (not recorded which). These receptor sequences come from a man aged 60 to 75 who had recovered from COVID-19.

V gene TRBV7-9 combines with J gene TRBJ2-1, with 12 positions matching TRBD2. J gave up 8 bases and V 5 bases, and 4 bases lay outside the gene matches. CDR3 length equals 14 residues. Germline CDR1 SEHNR, CDR2 FQNEAQ (reference sequence). The DNA of the CDR3 is TGTGCCAGCAGCATCGGACTAGCGGGGCATGAGCAGTTCTTC. As protein: CASSIGLAGHEQFF.

This chain joins TRBV11-3 and TRBJ2-7, with 8 positions matching TRBD2. CDR3 length: 16 amino acids. Germline V CDR1 and CDR2: SGHNT, YENEEA. V lost 3 bases to trimming and J lost 1 base; unmatched junction nucleotides: 8. The CDR3 spells CASSFSGGQQSYEQYF. Written as DNA, the CDR3 is TGTGCCAGCAGCTTCAGCGGGGGCCAGCAATCCTACGAGCAGTACTTC.

This chain connects TRBV3-1 (or the pseudogene TRBV3-2) to TRBJ2-1; D call uncertain. The CDR3 length is 17 residues. The ends were cut back, 1 base at V and 3 bases at J, with 16 bases in the middle. The germline CDR1 and CDR2 sequences are LGHDT and YNNKEL (reference sequence). The CDR3: CASSQVGQENNYNEQFF. CDR3 sequence (DNA): TGTGCCAGCAGCCAAGTTGGGCAGGAAAATAACTACAATGAGCAGTTCTTC.

This clone was seen only once. An end of the junction does not agree with germline; a read error may underlie this. The chain couples TRBV7-7 to TRBJ2-2; TRBD1 might be the D (6 bases). The CDR3 covers 17 residues. Germline V gives CDR1 SSHAT, CDR2 FNYEAQ (reference sequence). The CDR3 DNA reads as TGTGCTAGCAGCTTTTCGATACAGGACAGCTACACCGGGGAGCTGTTTTTT. It translates to CASSFSIQDSYTGELFF.

This chain uses TRBV7-2 with TRBJ2-5; unclear D gene. Trimming took 5 bases from V and 4 from J, leaving 11 bases between them. Germline values: CDR1 SGHTA, CDR2 FQGNSA. CDR3 length: 13 amino acids. This CDR3 is CASSLGPSETQYF. The DNA for the CDR3 is TGTGCCAGCAGCCTAGGGCCCTCAGAGACCCAGTACTTC.

V usage is TRBV4-2 and J usage is TRBJ2-4; D gene ambiguous. V was trimmed by 1 base and J by 0 bases, leaving 10 bases between them. Germline lookup yields CDR1 LGHNA and CDR2 YNFKEQ. This CDR3 is built from 16 residues. The CDR3 sequence: CASSQAEMLAKNIQYF. Written as DNA, the CDR3 is TGTGCCAGCAGCCAAGCGGAGATGCTAGCCAAAAACATTCAGTACTTC.

The genes are TRBV10-3 and TRBJ1-5; 10 positions match TRBD1. The CDR3 extends over 15 amino acids. Per the germline V gene, CDR1 is ENHRY and CDR2 is SYGVKD. V lost 7 bases, J lost 5 bases, and 8 bases stayed unmatched. The CDR3 region is CAITWDRGRDQPQHF. CDR3 sequence (DNA): TGTGCCATCACCTGGGACAGGGGACGGGATCAGCCCCAGCATTTT.

This clone appeared a single time. The CDR3 spells CASSPLAFF. CDR3 sequence (DNA): TGTGCCAGCAGCCCTTTAGCTTTCTTT. The V call is TRBV11-2, the J call TRBJ1-1; D gene ambiguous. The CDR3 is made up of 9 amino acids. In germline, CDR1 is SGHAT, CDR2 FQNNGV. V lost 5 bases and J lost 10, with 5 bases in between. Complete variable domain (other parts from reference TRBV11-2 and TRBJ1-1): EAGVAQSPRYKIIEKRQSVAFWCNPISGHATLYWYQQILGQGPKLLIQFQNNGVVDDSQLPKDRFSAERLKGVDSTLKIQPAKLEDSAVYLCASSPLAFFGQGTRLTVV.

The chain carries TRBV18 and TRBJ1-1; 8 bases are shared with TRBD1. V shed 0 bases, J shed 1 base, and the junction held 4 bases outside the gene matches. This CDR3 region has 16 residues. Germline assignment: CDR1 KGHSH and CDR2 LQKENI. This CDR3 is CASSPPQGAGNTEAFF. In nucleotides, the CDR3 is TGTGCCAGCTCACCACCTCAGGGGGCGGGGAACACTGAAGCTTTCTTT.

The rearrangement joins TRBV3-1 (or the pseudogene TRBV3-2) to TRBJ1-5; D may be TRBD1 (5 bases). Trimming cost V 4 bases and J 3 bases, with 19 bases left between them. This CDR3 is built from 17 residues. The V gene's germline CDR1 is LGHDT and CDR2 YNNKEL (reference sequence). The CDR3 loop is CASSLRSGGTFNQPQHF. The CDR3 DNA sequence: TGTGCCAGCAGCCTCCGAAGTGGCGGGACCTTCAATCAGCCCCAGCATTTT.

The rearrangement links TRBV7-2 to TRBJ2-7, with D perhaps TRBD1 (6 bases). The CDR3 is 14 amino acids. Trimming removed 2 bases at V and 3 bases at J, with 11 bases between. CDR1 is SGHTA and CDR2 is FQGNSA in the germline V gene. The CDR3 reads CASSLKGQFYEQYF. The CDR3 DNA is TGTGCCAGCAGCTTAAAAGGACAGTTCTACGAGCAGTACTTC.

This chain uses TRBV19 with TRBJ1-2, with 7 bases lining up with TRBD1. Germline CDR1 reads LNHDA; CDR2 reads SQIVND (reference sequence). With V trimmed by 5 bases and J by 3 bases, 9 bases remained unmatched. This CDR3 spans 15 amino acids. The CDR3 loop is CASSVDRDNHYGYTF. The CDR3 DNA reads as TGTGCCAGTAGTGTCGACAGGGACAACCACTATGGCTACACCTTC.

This chain links TRBV5-1 with TRBJ2-7, with 12 positions matching TRBD2. Germline-derived CDR1 and CDR2 are SGHRS and YFSETQ. J lost 4 bases, V lost 4 bases, and 3 bases had no gene match. This CDR3 contains 14 residues. CDR3 protein: CASSRTSGVYEQYF. The DNA of the CDR3 is TGCGCCAGCAGCCGGACTAGCGGGGTTTACGAGCAGTACTTC.

The V call is TRBV4-3, the J call TRBJ1-2; tentative D call: TRBD1 (5 bases). Trimming removed 0 bases at V and 7 bases at J, with 15 bases between. CDR3 size: 15 residues. Germline V lookup: CDR1 LGHNA, CDR2 YSLEER. The CDR3, as DNA: TGCGCCAGCAGCCAAGATAAGGCAGGGTTCACTGGCTACACCTTC. Amino acids: CASSQDKAGFTGYTF.

The chain recombines TRBV5-6 with TRBJ2-3, with D perhaps matching TRBD2 (6 bases). Germline V gives CDR1 SGHDT, CDR2 YYEEEE. This CDR3 region has 15 residues. V dropped 0 bases and J dropped 1 base, with 9 bases sitting between them. This CDR3 reads CASSLAGTRTDTQYF. As DNA, the CDR3 is TGTGCCAGCAGCTTGGCTGGGACTCGCACAGATACGCAGTATTTT.

V is TRBV10-2 and J is TRBJ1-2; the D is unclear. This CDR3 comprises 13 residues. Trimming removed 3 bases from V and 8 bases from J, with 13 bases in between. The germline CDR1 and CDR2 sequences are WSHSY and SAAADI. This chain's CDR3 is CASSEFALGGYTF. CDR3 DNA: TGCGCCAGCAGTGAATTTGCCCTGGGCGGCTACACCTTC.

The chain recombines TRBV4-1 with TRBJ1-1; perhaps TRBD1 as D (6 bases). Germline V gene lookup returns CDR1 MGHRA and CDR2 YSYEKL. The CDR3 length is 14 residues. The germline V and J ends were trimmed by 0 bases and 5 bases, with 10 bases remaining between them. The CDR3 DNA follows: TGCGCCAGCAGCCAAGATTGGGGGCAAACTGAAGCTTTCTTT. It translates to CASSQDWGQTEAFF.

The chain has TRBV7-2 and TRBJ2-3; 8 positions agree with TRBD2. V dropped 1 base and J dropped 3; count of bases not matched to a gene: 6. This CDR3 region has 16 residues. Germline values: CDR1 SGHTA, CDR2 FQGNSA. The CDR3 DNA is TGTGCCAGCAGCTTAGTGGCGAGCGGGGGTACAGATACGCAGTATTTT. This translates into CASSLVASGGTDTQYF.

This sequence joins TRBV4-2 and TRBJ1-6; the D gene is possibly TRBD1 (5 bases). Germline V lookup: CDR1 LGHNA, CDR2 YNFKEQ. This CDR3 comprises 18 residues. The V end was cut by 4 bases, the J end by 8 bases, with 24 bases between. CDR3 in DNA: TGTGCCAGCAGCCCCACTTGGGGGGTGGGGGGTTATGATTCACCCCTCCACTTT. It translates to CASSPTWGVGGYDSPLHF.

This chain uses TRBV6-4 with TRBJ1-1; no reliable D call. CDR1 and CDR2 from the germline V gene are MRHNA and SNTAGT. V gave up 5 bases and J gave up 1 base, with 8 bases separating them. The CDR3 loop spans 13 amino acids. Written as DNA, the CDR3 is TGTGCCAGCAGTAAGGAGACGAACACTGAAGCTTTCTTT. Translated: CASSKETNTEAFF.

The chain employs TRBV15 and TRBJ2-7, with a possible D match to TRBD1 (6 bases). V was pared by 5 bases and J by 3 bases, with 17 bases between. Germline CDR1 LNHNV, CDR2 YYDKDF (reference sequence). The CDR3 totals 15 residues. Written as DNA, the CDR3 is TGTGCCACCAGCGGACATATGACAGGCCGCTACGAGCAGTACTTC. It encodes CATSGHMTGRYEQYF.

V usage is TRBV14 and J usage is TRBJ1-4; D may be TRBD1 (5 bases). The germline V gene encodes CDR1 SGHDN and CDR2 FVKESK. The CDR3 length is 13 residues. Deletions cut 4 bases from V and 8 bases from J, with 11 bases between. The CDR3 DNA reads as TGTGCCAGCAGCCCCGGTCACAGGGAAAAACTGTTTTTT. Encoded protein: CASSPGHREKLFF.

The table lists this clone with a count of one. The chain is built from TRBV14 and TRBJ1-1; D unresolved. This CDR3 is built from 16 residues. Trimming cost V 0 bases and J 0 bases, with 11 bases left between them. Germline values: CDR1 SGHDN, CDR2 FVKESK. The CDR3 nucleotides read TGTGCCAGCAGCCAAGATTTAACAACCTTGAACACTGAAGCTTTCTTT. Translation gives CASSQDLTTLNTEAFF.

V is TRBV15 and J is TRBJ2-3; no clear D gene. Germline CDR1 reads LNHNV; CDR2 reads YYDKDF (reference sequence). There are 18 residues in the CDR3. V dropped 1 base and J dropped 4 bases, with 21 bases sitting between them. CDR3 residues: CATSRVIGTAGNADTQYF. CDR3 sequence (DNA): TGTGCCACCAGCAGAGTAATAGGAACAGCAGGTAACGCAGATACGCAGTATTTT.

V gene TRBV5-1 combines with J gene TRBJ2-2; TRBD1 matches at 7 bases. The CDR3 has 17 residues. CDR1 and CDR2 (germline): SGHRS, YFSETQ. The V segment lost 0 bases and the J segment 4 bases; nucleotides outside the gene matches: 9. CDR3 amino acids: CASSLEGPTGITGELFF. CDR3 nucleotide sequence: TGCGCCAGCAGCTTGGAAGGCCCGACAGGGATCACCGGGGAGCTGTTTTTT.

This rearrangement joins TRBV11-2 to TRBJ1-2; TRBD1 aligns across 7 bases. CDR3 length: 13 residues. Germline assignment: CDR1 SGHAT and CDR2 FQNNGV. J lost 7 bases, V lost 8 bases, and 10 bases had no gene match. CDR3 sequence (DNA): TGTGCCAGCGGACCAAGACAGGGCGGTGGCTACACCTTC. It encodes CASGPRQGGGYTF.

This chain links TRBV19 with TRBJ2-5, with 8 bases fitting TRBD2. V was clipped by 3 bases and J by 4 bases; unmatched bases: 7. CDR1 and CDR2 from the germline V gene are LNHDA and SQIVND (reference sequence). The CDR3 length is 15 residues. CDR3: CASSISGGATETQYF. CDR3 DNA sequence: TGTGCCAGTAGTATCTCCGGGGGGGCGACAGAGACCCAGTACTTC.

The rearrangement joins TRBV12-3 or TRBV12-4 to TRBJ1-2; no definite D call. The V end was cut by 3 bases, the J end by 7 bases, with 9 bases between. The CDR3 has 12 amino acids. The chain's CDR3 is CASSFVVGGYTF. The CDR3 bases are TGTGCCAGCAGTTTTGTAGTCGGTGGCTACACCTTC.